This TCR beta chain came from a study of T cells expressing NK-cell markers. Study-level information: It was from sorted CD3+CD56+NKG2C+, CD3+CD56+NKG2C- and CD3+CD56-NKG2C+ T cells that TCR beta repertoires came. Seven of eight sequenced donors tested HCMV-seropositive; one tested seronegative.

Note on this clonotype: The antigen remains undetermined.

From its re-call of the 5' RACE reads, TCRdb lists each CDR3 protein once, without DNA. The ten most abundant clones cover 7.3% of a sample with hundreds of thousands of distinct CDR3 sequences. Study-wide results and limits: Of CD8+ T cells, about 1.0-8% belonged to dominant NKG2C+ clonotypes in five to seven donors. Among several donors, these clonotypes also ranked first in the CD3+CD56-NKG2C+ fraction.

The CDR3 totals 14 residues. In germline, CDR1 is MNHEY, CDR2 SVGEGT. Material: blood T cells: a sorted CD56 or NKG2C T cell subset, CD4+ or CD8+ T cells, or bulk PBMC T cells (not recorded which). V gene TRBV6-2 or TRBV6-3 combines with J gene TRBJ2-1; TCRdb's D gene call, TRBD2, goes unchecked for lack of DNA. This sequence originates from a woman aged 18 to 69 in good health. The CDR3 is CASRPTSGGSGQFF.